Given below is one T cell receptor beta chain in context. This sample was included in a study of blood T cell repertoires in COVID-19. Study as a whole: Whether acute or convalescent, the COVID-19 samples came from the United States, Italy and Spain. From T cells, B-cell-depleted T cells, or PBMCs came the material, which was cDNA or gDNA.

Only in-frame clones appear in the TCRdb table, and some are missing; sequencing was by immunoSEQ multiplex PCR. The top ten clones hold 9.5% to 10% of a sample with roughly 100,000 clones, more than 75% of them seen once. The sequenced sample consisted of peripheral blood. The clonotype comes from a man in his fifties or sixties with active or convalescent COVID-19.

The CDR3 DNA reads as TGTGCCAGCAGCTTAGCGCTAGGTCCAGGGCAGAATTCACCCCTCCACTTT. Translated: CASSLALGPGQNSPLHF. This chain uses TRBV7-8 with TRBJ1-6, with D possibly matching TRBD1 (5 bases). Germline CDR1 and CDR2: SGHVS and FQNEAQ. Trimming removed 0 bases at V and 7 bases at J, with 16 bases between. This CDR3 is 17 amino acids long.